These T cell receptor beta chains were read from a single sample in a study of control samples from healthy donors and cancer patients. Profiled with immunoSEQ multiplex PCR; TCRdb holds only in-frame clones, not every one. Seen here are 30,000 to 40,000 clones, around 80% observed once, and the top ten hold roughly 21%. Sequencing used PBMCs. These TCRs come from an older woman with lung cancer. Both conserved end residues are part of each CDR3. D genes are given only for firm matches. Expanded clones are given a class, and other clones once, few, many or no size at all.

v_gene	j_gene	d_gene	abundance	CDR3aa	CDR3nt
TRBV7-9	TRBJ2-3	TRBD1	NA	CASSPPLRQGTDTQYF	TGTGCCAGCAGCCCTCCTTTGAGACAGGGTACAGATACGCAGTATTTT
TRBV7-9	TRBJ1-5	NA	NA	CASGDIYSNQPQHF	TGTGCCAGCGGGGACATTTATAGCAATCAGCCCCAGCATTTT
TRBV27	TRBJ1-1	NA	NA	CASSLYAGTEAFF	TGTGCCAGCAGTTTATACGCAGGCACTGAAGCTTTCTTT
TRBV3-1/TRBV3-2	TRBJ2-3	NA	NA	CASREASTDTQYF	TGTGCCAGCAGAGAGGCCAGCACAGATACGCAGTATTTT
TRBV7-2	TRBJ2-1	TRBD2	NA	CASSRPPWTRLYNEQFF	TGTGCCAGCAGCCGCCCCCCTTGGACTAGGTTATACAATGAGCAGTTCTTC
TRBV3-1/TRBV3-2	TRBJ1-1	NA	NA	CASSQIGADTEAFF	TGTGCCAGCAGCCAAATAGGGGCCGATACTGAAGCTTTCTTT
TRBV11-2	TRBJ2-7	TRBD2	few	CASSFAGGAYEQYF	TGTGCCAGCAGCTTTGCGGGGGGTGCCTACGAGCAGTACTTC
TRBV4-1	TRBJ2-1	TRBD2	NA	CAGSQERLAGVNEQFF	TGCGCCGGCAGCCAAGAGAGACTAGCGGGTGTAAATGAGCAGTTCTTC
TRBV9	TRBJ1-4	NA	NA	CASSVGAGYEKLFF	TGTGCCAGCAGCGTAGGGGCAGGTTATGAAAAACTGTTTTTT
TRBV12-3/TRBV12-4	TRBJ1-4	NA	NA	CASSYSNEKLFF	TGTGCCAGCAGTTACAGTAATGAAAAACTGTTTTTT
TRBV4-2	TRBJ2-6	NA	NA	CASSQDGSLGANVLTF	TGTGCCAGCAGCCAAGACGGGAGTCTGGGGGCCAACGTCCTGACTTTC
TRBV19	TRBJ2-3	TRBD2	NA	CASSMSVGLAGGTDTQYF	TGTGCCAGTAGTATGTCAGTGGGACTAGCGGGAGGAACAGATACGCAGTATTTT
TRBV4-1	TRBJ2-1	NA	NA	CASSPTGLGGDNEQFF	TGCGCCAGCAGCCCCACGGGACTGGGGGGAGACAATGAGCAGTTCTTC
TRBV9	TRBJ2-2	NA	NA	CASQGRGTNTGELFF	TGTGCCAGTCAGGGGAGGGGAACGAACACCGGGGAGCTGTTTTTT
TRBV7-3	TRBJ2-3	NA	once	CASRSQAGSGTQYF	TGTGCCAGCAGATCACAGGCTGGTTCTGGTACGCAGTATTTT
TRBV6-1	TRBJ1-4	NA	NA	CASSEGPGLREKLFF	TGTGCCAGCAGTGAAGGACCGGGGTTAAGAGAAAAACTGTTTTTT
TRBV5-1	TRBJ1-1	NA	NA	CASSFSGIRTEAFF	TGCGCCAGCAGCTTTTCCGGGATCCGCACTGAAGCTTTCTTT
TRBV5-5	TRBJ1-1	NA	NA	CASSLTGSTEAFF	TGTGCCAGCAGCTTGACAGGGTCGACTGAAGCTTTCTTT
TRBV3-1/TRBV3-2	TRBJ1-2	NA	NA	CASISRGDLRAYGYTF	TGTGCCAGCATCTCTCGAGGGGACTTACGGGCCTATGGCTACACCTTC
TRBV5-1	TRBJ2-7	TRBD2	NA	CASSLEVAGGANEQYF	TGCGCCAGCAGCTTGGAGGTAGCGGGGGGAGCAAACGAGCAGTACTTC
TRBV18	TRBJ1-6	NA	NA	CASRGTGDSPLHF	TGTGCCAGCCGGGGAACGGGCGATTCACCCCTCCACTTT
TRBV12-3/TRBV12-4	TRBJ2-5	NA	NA	CASNLGEETQYF	TGTGCCAGCAACTTGGGGGAAGAGACCCAGTACTTC
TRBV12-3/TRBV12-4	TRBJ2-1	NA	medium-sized	CASSPPELGEQFF	TGTGCCAGCAGCCCCCCGGAGTTAGGTGAGCAGTTCTTC
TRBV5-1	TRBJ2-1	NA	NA	CASKRGQGGYNEQFF	TGCGCCAGTAAACGGGGGCAGGGGGGCTACAATGAGCAGTTCTTC
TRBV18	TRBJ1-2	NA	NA	CASSFGTPEGYTF	TGTGCCAGCTCATTCGGGACTCCGGAGGGCTACACCTTC
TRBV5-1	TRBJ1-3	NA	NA	CASSIEGGGGNTIYF	TGCGCCAGCAGCATTGAGGGGGGCGGTGGAAACACCATATATTTT
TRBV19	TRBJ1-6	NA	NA	CASSLAPNSPLHF	TGTGCCAGTAGTCTGGCCCCCAATTCACCCCTCCACTTT
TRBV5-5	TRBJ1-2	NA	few	CASSLAGGDYTF	TGTGCCAGCAGCTTGGCCGGGGGGGACTACACCTTC